At least ten counts were recorded for the clone carrying this T cell receptor (beta chain). One entry per CDR3 protein results from TCRdb running MiXCR on the 5' RACE reads. The sample lists tens of thousands of distinct CDR3 sequences, about 2.5% seen once, with 2.3% in the top ten. The data originate from a study of neurological immune-mediated disorders. The CDR3 runs to 12 residues. The V end was cut by 3 bases, the J end by 5 bases, with 11 bases between. Germline assignment: CDR1 SQVTM and CDR2 ANQGSEA. This receptor was identified in a woman in her forties or fifties with multiple sclerosis. This rearrangement joins TRBV29-1 to TRBJ2-7, with D uncertain. Sequencing was carried out using PBMCs. The CDR3 here is CSVDTLGNEQYF. The CDR3 DNA reads as TGCAGCGTTGATACCTTGGGGAACGAGCAGTACTTC.